The sample holds a few counts of the clone carrying this T cell receptor beta chain. Other DNA sequences in this specimen translate into the identical CDR3. TCRdb's copy holds only in-frame clones and misses some; the assay was immunoSEQ multiplex PCR. The sample includes around 140,000 clones, over 80% of them seen just once. This sample was included in a study of control samples from healthy donors and cancer patients. This CDR3 spans 14 amino acids. Germline CDR1 is SGHRS and CDR2 is YFSETQ. V dropped 0 bases and J dropped 5 bases, with 9 bases sitting between them. The receptor was isolated from a woman in her forties or fifties in good health. The chain uses TRBV5-1 and TRBJ2-1; D possibly matches TRBD1 or TRBD2 (5 bases each). Source material: blood. The CDR3, as DNA: TGCGCCAGCAGCTTGGGGAGAGGGGACAATGAGCAGTTCTTC. Translating gives CASSLGRGDNEQFF. Complete variable domain (other parts from reference TRBV5-1 and TRBJ2-1): KAGVTQTPRYLIKTRGQQVTLSCSPISGHRSVSWYQQTPGQGLQFLFEYFSETQRNKGNFPGRFSGRQFSNSRSEMNVSTLELGDSALYLCASSLGRGDNEQFFGPGTRLTVL.